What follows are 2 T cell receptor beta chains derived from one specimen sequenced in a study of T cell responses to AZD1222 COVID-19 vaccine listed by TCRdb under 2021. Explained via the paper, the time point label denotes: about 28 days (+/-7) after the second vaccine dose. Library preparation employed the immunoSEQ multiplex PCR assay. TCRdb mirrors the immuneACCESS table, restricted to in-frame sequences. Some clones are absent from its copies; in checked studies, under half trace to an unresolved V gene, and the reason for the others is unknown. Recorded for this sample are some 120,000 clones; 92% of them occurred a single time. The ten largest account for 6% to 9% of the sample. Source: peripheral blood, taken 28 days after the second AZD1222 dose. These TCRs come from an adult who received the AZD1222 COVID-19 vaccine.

The CDR3, as DNA: TGCGCCAGCAGCTACCGGACAGCACGCAATGAGCAGTTCTTC. Translated, it gives CASSYRTARNEQFF. The chain carries TRBV5-1 and TRBJ2-1; the D gene is possibly TRBD1 (6 bases). The CDR3 covers 14 residues. The V end was cut by 3 bases, the J end by 6 bases, with 13 bases between. CDR1 is SGHRS, CDR2 YFSETQ, per germline.

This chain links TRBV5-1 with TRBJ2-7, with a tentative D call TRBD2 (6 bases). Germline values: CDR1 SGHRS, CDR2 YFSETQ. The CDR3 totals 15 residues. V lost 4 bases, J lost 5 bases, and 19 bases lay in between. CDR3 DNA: TGCGCCAGCAGCCCGGGGGTCGGGGCTATCGACGAGCAGTACTTC. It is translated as CASSPGVGAIDEQYF.